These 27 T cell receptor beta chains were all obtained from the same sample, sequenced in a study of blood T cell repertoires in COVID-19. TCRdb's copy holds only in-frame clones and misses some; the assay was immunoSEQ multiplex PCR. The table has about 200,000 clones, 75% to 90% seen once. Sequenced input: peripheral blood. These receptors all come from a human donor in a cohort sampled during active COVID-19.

This CDR3 is CASSQGWNREGYEQYF. DNA of the CDR3: TGCGCCAGCAGCCAAGGGTGGAATCGGGAGGGCTACGAGCAGTACTTC. The chain employs TRBV4-3 and TRBJ2-7; 8 nucleotides match TRBD2. This CDR3 comprises 16 residues. The J segment lost 3 bases and the V segment lost 1 base, leaving 8 bases of the junction unmatched. Germline V gene data show CDR1 as LGHNA and CDR2 as YSLEER.

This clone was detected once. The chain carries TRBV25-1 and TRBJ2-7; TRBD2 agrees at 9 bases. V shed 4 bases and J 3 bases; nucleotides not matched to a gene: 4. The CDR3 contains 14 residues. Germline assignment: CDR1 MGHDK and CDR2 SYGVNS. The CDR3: CASSGVTSGYEQYF. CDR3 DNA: TGTGCCAGCAGTGGCGTGACTAGCGGCTACGAGCAGTACTTC.

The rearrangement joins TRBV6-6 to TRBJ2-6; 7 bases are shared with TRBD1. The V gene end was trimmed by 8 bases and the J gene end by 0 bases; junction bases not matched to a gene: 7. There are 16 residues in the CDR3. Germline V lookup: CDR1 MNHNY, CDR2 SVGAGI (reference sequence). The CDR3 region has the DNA TGTGCCAGCGGTGGACAGGCCGGCTCTGGGGCCAACGTCCTGACTTTC. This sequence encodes CASGGQAGSGANVLTF.

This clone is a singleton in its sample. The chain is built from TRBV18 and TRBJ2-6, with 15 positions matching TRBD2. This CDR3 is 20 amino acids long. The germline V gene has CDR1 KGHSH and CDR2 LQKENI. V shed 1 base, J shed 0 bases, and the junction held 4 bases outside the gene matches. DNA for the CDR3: TGTGCCAGCTCACCACTCGGGACTAGCGGGAGGAGCTCTGGGGCCAACGTCCTGACTTTC. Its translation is CASSPLGTSGRSSGANVLTF.

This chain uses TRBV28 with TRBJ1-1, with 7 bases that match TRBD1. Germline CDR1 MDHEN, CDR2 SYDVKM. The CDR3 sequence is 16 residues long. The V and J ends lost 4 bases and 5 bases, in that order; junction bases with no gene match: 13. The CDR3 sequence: CASSYRGRSRWTEAFF. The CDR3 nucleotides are TGTGCCAGCAGTTACAGGGGTAGGTCCAGGTGGACTGAAGCTTTCTTT.

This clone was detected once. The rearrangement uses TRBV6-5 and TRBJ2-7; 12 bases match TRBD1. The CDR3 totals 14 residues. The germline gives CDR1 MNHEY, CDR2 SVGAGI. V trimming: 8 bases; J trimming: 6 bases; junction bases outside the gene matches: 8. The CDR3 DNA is TGTGCCAGCGGGGACAGGGGGCGTCTCTCCGAGCAGTACTTC. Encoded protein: CASGDRGRLSEQYF.

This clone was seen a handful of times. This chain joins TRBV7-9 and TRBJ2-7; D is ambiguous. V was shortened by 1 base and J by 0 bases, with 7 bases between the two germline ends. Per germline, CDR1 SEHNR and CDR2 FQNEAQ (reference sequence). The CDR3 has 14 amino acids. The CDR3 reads CASSLVPNSYEQYF. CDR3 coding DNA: TGTGCCAGCAGCTTAGTCCCCAACTCCTACGAGCAGTACTTC.

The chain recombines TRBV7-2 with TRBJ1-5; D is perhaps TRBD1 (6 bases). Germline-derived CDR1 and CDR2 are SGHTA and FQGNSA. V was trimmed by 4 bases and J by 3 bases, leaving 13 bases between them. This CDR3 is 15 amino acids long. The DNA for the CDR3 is TGTGCCAGCAGCTCCTACAGGGCCCCCAATCAGCCCCAGCATTTT. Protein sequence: CASSSYRAPNQPQHF.

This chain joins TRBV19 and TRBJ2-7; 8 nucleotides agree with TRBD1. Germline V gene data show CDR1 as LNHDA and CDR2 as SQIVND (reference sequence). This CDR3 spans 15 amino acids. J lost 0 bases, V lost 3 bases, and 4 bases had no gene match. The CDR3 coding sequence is TGTGCCAGTAGTATGGGACAGGTGGGCTCCTACGAGCAGTACTTC. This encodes CASSMGQVGSYEQYF.

CDR3 region: CASSDSKQGRTYEQYF. The CDR3 coding sequence is TGTGCCAGCAGTGACTCGAAACAGGGTAGGACCTACGAGCAGTACTTC. The chain uses TRBV6-4 and TRBJ2-7; maybe TRBD1 (6 bases). This CDR3 spans 16 amino acids. CDR1 and CDR2 from the germline V gene are MRHNA and SNTAGT. V gave up 0 bases and J gave up 2 bases, with 14 bases separating them.

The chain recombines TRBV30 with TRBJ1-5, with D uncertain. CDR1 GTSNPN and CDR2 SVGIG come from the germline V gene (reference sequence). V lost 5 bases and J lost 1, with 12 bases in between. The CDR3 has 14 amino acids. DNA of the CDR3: TGTGCCTGGCGGGTACCGGGAAGCAATCAGCCCCAGCATTTT. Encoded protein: CAWRVPGSNQPQHF.

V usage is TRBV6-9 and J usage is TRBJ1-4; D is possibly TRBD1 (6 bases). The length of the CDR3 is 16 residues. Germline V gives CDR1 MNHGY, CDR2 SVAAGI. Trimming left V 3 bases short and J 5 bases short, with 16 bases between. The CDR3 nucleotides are TGTGCCAGCAGTTACTCAAGGACAGTTCAAAATGAAAAACTGTTTTTT. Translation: CASSYSRTVQNEKLFF.

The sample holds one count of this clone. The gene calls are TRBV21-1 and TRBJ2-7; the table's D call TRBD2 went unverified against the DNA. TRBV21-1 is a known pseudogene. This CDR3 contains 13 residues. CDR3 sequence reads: CASSKAPEREQYF. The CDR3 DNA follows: TGTGCCAGCAGCAAAGCCCCGGAGCGCGAGCAGTACTTC.

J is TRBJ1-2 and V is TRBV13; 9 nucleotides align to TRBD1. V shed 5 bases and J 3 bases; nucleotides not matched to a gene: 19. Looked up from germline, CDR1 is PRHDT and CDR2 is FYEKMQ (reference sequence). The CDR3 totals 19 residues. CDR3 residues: CASSLGTGTGTVLDYGYTF. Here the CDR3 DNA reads TGTGCCAGCAGCCTCGGGACCGGGACAGGGACCGTCTTAGACTATGGCTACACCTTC.

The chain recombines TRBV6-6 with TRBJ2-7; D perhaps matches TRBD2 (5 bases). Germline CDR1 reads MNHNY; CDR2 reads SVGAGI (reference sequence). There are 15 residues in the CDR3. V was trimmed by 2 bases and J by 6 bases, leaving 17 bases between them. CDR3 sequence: CASSYMTGASGEQYF. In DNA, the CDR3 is TGTGCCAGCAGTTACATGACTGGAGCGAGCGGCGAGCAGTACTTC.

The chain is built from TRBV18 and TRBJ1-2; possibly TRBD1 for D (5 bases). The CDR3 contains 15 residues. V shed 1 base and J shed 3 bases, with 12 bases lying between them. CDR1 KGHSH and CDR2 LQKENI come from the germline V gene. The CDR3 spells CASSPQGQIDYGYTF. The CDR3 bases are TGTGCCAGCTCACCACAGGGGCAGATCGACTATGGCTACACCTTC.

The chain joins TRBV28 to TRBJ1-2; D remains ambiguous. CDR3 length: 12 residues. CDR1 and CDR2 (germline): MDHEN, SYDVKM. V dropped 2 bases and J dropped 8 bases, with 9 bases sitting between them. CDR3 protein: CASSLGREGYTF. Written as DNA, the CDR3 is TGTGCCAGCAGTTTAGGCCGGGAGGGCTACACCTTC.

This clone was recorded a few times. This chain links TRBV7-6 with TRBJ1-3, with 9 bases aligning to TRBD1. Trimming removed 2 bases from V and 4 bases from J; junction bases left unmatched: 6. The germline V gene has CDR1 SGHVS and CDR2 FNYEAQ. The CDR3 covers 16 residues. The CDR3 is CASSLRDRASGNTIYF. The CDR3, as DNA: TGTGCCAGCAGCTTACGGGACAGGGCGAGCGGAAACACCATATATTTT.

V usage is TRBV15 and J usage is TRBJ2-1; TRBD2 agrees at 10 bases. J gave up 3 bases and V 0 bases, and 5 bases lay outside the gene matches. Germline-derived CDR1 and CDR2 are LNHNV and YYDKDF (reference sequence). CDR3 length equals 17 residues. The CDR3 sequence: CATSRDLLAGFYNEQFF. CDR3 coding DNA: TGTGCCACCAGCAGAGATTTACTAGCGGGATTCTACAATGAGCAGTTCTTC.

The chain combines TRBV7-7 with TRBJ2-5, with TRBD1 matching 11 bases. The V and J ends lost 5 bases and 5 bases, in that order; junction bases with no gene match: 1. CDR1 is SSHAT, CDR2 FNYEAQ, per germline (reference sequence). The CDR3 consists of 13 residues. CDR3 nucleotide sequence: TGTGCCAGCAGCCGGGACAGGGGGGAGACCCAGTACTTC. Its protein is CASSRDRGETQYF.

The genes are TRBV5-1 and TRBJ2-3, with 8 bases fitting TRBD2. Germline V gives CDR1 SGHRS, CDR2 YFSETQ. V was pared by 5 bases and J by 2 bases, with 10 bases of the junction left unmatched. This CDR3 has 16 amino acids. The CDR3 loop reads CASSRVAGGITDTQYF. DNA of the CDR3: TGCGCCAGCAGTCGAGTTGCGGGAGGAATCACAGATACGCAGTATTTT.

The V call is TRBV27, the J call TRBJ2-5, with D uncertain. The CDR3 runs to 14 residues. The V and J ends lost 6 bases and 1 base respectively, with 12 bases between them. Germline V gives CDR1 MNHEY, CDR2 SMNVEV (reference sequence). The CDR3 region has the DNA TGTGCCAGCAGCACCGGTAGCCCCCAAGAGACCCAGTACTTC. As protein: CASSTGSPQETQYF.

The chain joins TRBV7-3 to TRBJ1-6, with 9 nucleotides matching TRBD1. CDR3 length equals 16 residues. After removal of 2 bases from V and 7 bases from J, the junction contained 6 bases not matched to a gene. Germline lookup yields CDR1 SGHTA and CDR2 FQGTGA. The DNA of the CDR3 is TGTGCCAGCAGCTTATTAGGGACAGGGCTAAATTCACCCCTCCACTTT. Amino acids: CASSLLGTGLNSPLHF.

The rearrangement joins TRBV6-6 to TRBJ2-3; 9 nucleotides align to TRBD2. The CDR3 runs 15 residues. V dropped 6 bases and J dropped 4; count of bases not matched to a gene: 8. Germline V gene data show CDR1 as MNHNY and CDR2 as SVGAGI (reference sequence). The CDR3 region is CASSRAGGKADTQYF. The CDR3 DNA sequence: TGTGCCAGCAGCCGAGCGGGAGGTAAGGCAGATACGCAGTATTTT.

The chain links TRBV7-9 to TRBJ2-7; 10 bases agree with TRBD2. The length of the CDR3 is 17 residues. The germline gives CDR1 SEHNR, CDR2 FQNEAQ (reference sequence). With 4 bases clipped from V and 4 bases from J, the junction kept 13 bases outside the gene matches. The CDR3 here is CASSSPTLAGDRYEQYF. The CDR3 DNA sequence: TGTGCCAGCAGCTCCCCAACGCTAGCGGGAGATCGGTACGAGCAGTACTTC.

CDR3 in amino acids: CASSPNWSGTEAFF. The CDR3 nucleotides read TGTGCCAGCAGCCCTAATTGGTCGGGAACTGAAGCTTTCTTT. This chain connects TRBV4-2 to TRBJ1-1; D not certain. V gave up 4 bases and J gave up 5 bases, with 14 bases separating them. CDR3 length: 14 amino acids. The germline gives CDR1 LGHNA, CDR2 YNFKEQ.

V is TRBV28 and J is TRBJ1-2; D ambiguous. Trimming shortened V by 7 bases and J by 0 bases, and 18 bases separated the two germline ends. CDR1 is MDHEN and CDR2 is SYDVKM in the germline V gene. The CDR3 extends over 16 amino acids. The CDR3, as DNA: TGTGCCAGCACCCGACCCGTGGCGGTAGCTAACTATGGCTACACCTTC. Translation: CASTRPVAVANYGYTF.